This T cell receptor beta chain was recovered during a study of CD4+ T cells in melanoma. General study findings and limits: In melanoma, neoantigen-specific CD4+ T cells reportedly differed in differentiation state.

Here immunoSEQ multiplex PCR was the method, and the copy in TCRdb shows in-frame clones only, minus some. The profile covers roughly 10,000 clones, with roughly two thirds appearing a single time and less than 20% taken by the ten largest. As to this clone: The antigen is unknown.

CDR1 is GTSNPN, CDR2 SVGIG, per germline (reference sequence). The ends lost 3 bases at V and 7 bases at J; junction bases unmatched: 6. The CDR3 sequence is 13 residues long. This chain joins TRBV30 and TRBJ1-5, with TRBD1 matching over 7 bases. Sequencing was done on a sample of cells from a culture (not recorded whether cultured in vitro). The TCR was taken from a human donor with melanoma. As DNA, the CDR3 is TGTGCCTGGAGCCGGGACAGCGGGCAGCCCCAGCATTTT. It yields the protein CAWSRDSGQPQHF.